A selection of T cell receptor beta chains follows, all from one sample in a study of early T cells in non-severe SARS-CoV-2 infection. TCRdb analysed the 5' RACE reads with MiXCR anew, one entry per CDR3 protein. The top ten hold over 35% of the sample, which has some 32,000 distinct CDR3 sequences, over 6.5% seen once. What was sequenced was whole blood. The receptors originated from an adult who was a healthcare worker with PCR-confirmed SARS-CoV-2 infection or an uninfected control (not recorded which). Both conserved end residues are part of each CDR3. Each record gives: clone size, J gene, D gene, V gene, CDR3 DNA, CDR3 protein. The D gene is left open where the match is weak. Clone size appears in some rows only: once, few, many, or a class for an expanded clone.

clone_size: many; j_call: TRBJ2-5; d_call: -; v_call: TRBV6-5; cdr3_nt: TGTGCCAGCAGTTACTCGTATCCGCCCTCAGGAGAGACCCAGTACTTC; cdr3_aa: CASSYSYPPSGETQYF
clone_size: many; j_call: TRBJ2-7; d_call: TRBD1; v_call: TRBV6-2/TRBV6-3; cdr3_nt: TGTGCCAGCAGTTCCCGGACAGGAACCTACGAGCAGTACTTC; cdr3_aa: CASSSRTGTYEQYF
clone_size: -; j_call: TRBJ2-2; d_call: TRBD1; v_call: TRBV7-6; cdr3_nt: TGTGCCAGCAGTCAAGCCGGGGGACAGGTCACCGGGGAGCTGTTTTTT; cdr3_aa: CASSQAGGQVTGELFF
clone_size: few; j_call: TRBJ1-2; d_call: TRBD1; v_call: TRBV5-5; cdr3_nt: TGTGCCAGCAGCCAGGGACAGCTCTATGGCTACACCTTC; cdr3_aa: CASSQGQLYGYTF
clone_size: few; j_call: TRBJ2-3; d_call: -; v_call: TRBV5-1; cdr3_nt: TGCGCCAGCAGCTCGACAGGGAGGGCAGATACGCAGTATTTT; cdr3_aa: CASSSTGRADTQYF
clone_size: -; j_call: TRBJ1-1; d_call: -; v_call: TRBV18; cdr3_nt: TGTGCCAGCTCAGCAGGGATGAACACTGAAGCTTTCTTT; cdr3_aa: CASSAGMNTEAFF
clone_size: many; j_call: TRBJ2-7; d_call: TRBD1; v_call: TRBV19; cdr3_nt: TGTGCCAGTAGTAGACAGGGAAGCGTCTACGAGCAGTACTTC; cdr3_aa: CASSRQGSVYEQYF
clone_size: many; j_call: TRBJ1-1; d_call: -; v_call: TRBV6-5; cdr3_nt: TGTGCCAGCAGTCACCCCAGCGGGCAAAGCACTGAAGCTTTCTTT; cdr3_aa: CASSHPSGQSTEAFF
clone_size: many; j_call: TRBJ1-6; d_call: -; v_call: TRBV6-5; cdr3_nt: TGTGCCGCGCAGGGGACGACCGGTTCACCCCTCCACTTT; cdr3_aa: CAAQGTTGSPLHF
clone_size: many; j_call: TRBJ1-1; d_call: -; v_call: TRBV28; cdr3_nt: TGTGCCAGCAAAAACCCCCAGAGGACTGAAGCTTTCTTT; cdr3_aa: CASKNPQRTEAFF
clone_size: many; j_call: TRBJ1-4; d_call: TRBD1; v_call: TRBV28; cdr3_nt: TGTGCCAGCAGGGGGACAGGGGGCGACGTAAAAGAAAAACTGTTTTTT; cdr3_aa: CASRGTGGDVKEKLFF
clone_size: many; j_call: TRBJ1-1; d_call: TRBD1; v_call: TRBV18; cdr3_nt: TGTGCCAGCTCCCGGACAGGGGGTACTGAAGCTTTCTTT; cdr3_aa: CASSRTGGTEAFF
clone_size: few; j_call: TRBJ2-7; d_call: TRBD2; v_call: TRBV7-2; cdr3_nt: TGTGCCAGCAGCTTAACGACTAGCGGGGGGGCCTGGTACGAGCAGTACTTC; cdr3_aa: CASSLTTSGGAWYEQYF
clone_size: many; j_call: TRBJ2-5; d_call: -; v_call: TRBV12-3/TRBV12-4; cdr3_nt: TGTGCCAGCAGTAGCGGCCTAAAGACCCAGTACTTC; cdr3_aa: CASSSGLKTQYF
clone_size: many; j_call: TRBJ2-2; d_call: TRBD2; v_call: TRBV15; cdr3_nt: TGTGCCACCAGCAGAGATATATCTGGACTAGCGGGGAACACCGGGGAGCTGTTTTTT; cdr3_aa: CATSRDISGLAGNTGELFF
clone_size: few; j_call: TRBJ2-3; d_call: TRBD2; v_call: TRBV6-5; cdr3_nt: TGTGCCAGCAGTTACCAAGCGGGAGAATTGGGCACAGATACGCAGTATTTT; cdr3_aa: CASSYQAGELGTDTQYF
clone_size: many; j_call: TRBJ1-1; d_call: -; v_call: TRBV2; cdr3_nt: TGTGCCCAGCAGGGGCAGGGACGCACTGAAGCTTTCTTT; cdr3_aa: CAQQGQGRTEAFF
clone_size: many; j_call: TRBJ2-2; d_call: -; v_call: TRBV7-2; cdr3_nt: TGTGCCAGCAGCCCTCAAACGACGAGCACCGGGGAGCTGTTTTTT; cdr3_aa: CASSPQTTSTGELFF
clone_size: many; j_call: TRBJ2-5; d_call: -; v_call: TRBV5-4; cdr3_nt: TGTGCCAGCAGCTCCCAGAGGGTAGCGGACCAAGAGACCCAGTACTTC; cdr3_aa: CASSSQRVADQETQYF
clone_size: many; j_call: TRBJ2-3; d_call: TRBD2; v_call: TRBV27; cdr3_nt: TGTGCCAGCAGCCCGTTAGCGGGGTTTAGCACAGATACGCAGTATTTT; cdr3_aa: CASSPLAGFSTDTQYF
clone_size: -; j_call: TRBJ1-5; d_call: -; v_call: TRBV29-1; cdr3_nt: TGCAGCGTTGTCGAAAATAGCAATCAGCCCCAGCATTTT; cdr3_aa: CSVVENSNQPQHF
clone_size: many; j_call: TRBJ1-2; d_call: -; v_call: TRBV4-3; cdr3_nt: TGCGCCAGCAGCCAAGCGACTCGCGCAGGGCTCCATGGCTACACCTTC; cdr3_aa: CASSQATRAGLHGYTF
clone_size: many; j_call: TRBJ2-1; d_call: -; v_call: TRBV9; cdr3_nt: TGTGCCAGCAGCGTAGAGTATAGGGGCGGTGAGCAGTTCTTC; cdr3_aa: CASSVEYRGGEQFF
clone_size: many; j_call: TRBJ2-3; d_call: TRBD1; v_call: TRBV7-9; cdr3_nt: TGTGCCAGCAGCCCCCGGGACAGGGGGCGCGACACAGATACGCAGTATTTT; cdr3_aa: CASSPRDRGRDTDTQYF
clone_size: many; j_call: TRBJ1-5; d_call: -; v_call: TRBV7-2; cdr3_nt: TGTGCCAGCAGCCTGTACACGAATCAGCCCCAGCATTTT; cdr3_aa: CASSLYTNQPQHF
clone_size: many; j_call: TRBJ1-1; d_call: -; v_call: TRBV2; cdr3_nt: TGTGCCAGCACCGGGACCCCTCGGACTGAAGCTTTCTTT; cdr3_aa: CASTGTPRTEAFF
clone_size: many; j_call: TRBJ2-5; d_call: TRBD2; v_call: TRBV6-2/TRBV6-3; cdr3_nt: TGTGCCAGCAACCGACTAGCGGGAGAAGAGACCCAGTACTTC; cdr3_aa: CASNRLAGEETQYF
clone_size: medium-sized; j_call: TRBJ2-7; d_call: -; v_call: TRBV20-1; cdr3_nt: TGCAGTGCTAGAGTCGACCCCGGGGGAGACGAGCAGTACTTC; cdr3_aa: CSARVDPGGDEQYF
clone_size: many; j_call: TRBJ2-7; d_call: TRBD1; v_call: TRBV6-2/TRBV6-3; cdr3_nt: TGTGCCAGCAGTCGGCCCTCGGGACAGGGGTACGAGCAGTACTTC; cdr3_aa: CASSRPSGQGYEQYF
clone_size: many; j_call: TRBJ2-3; d_call: TRBD2; v_call: TRBV7-2; cdr3_nt: TGTGCCAGCAGCTTCCTCGGGGGGGCCCCAACAGATACGCAGTATTTT; cdr3_aa: CASSFLGGAPTDTQYF
clone_size: many; j_call: TRBJ2-1; d_call: -; v_call: TRBV19; cdr3_nt: TGTGCCAGTAGTATGGGGGTAAGCTCCTACAATGAGCAGTTCTTC; cdr3_aa: CASSMGVSSYNEQFF
clone_size: many; j_call: TRBJ1-6; d_call: -; v_call: TRBV4-3; cdr3_nt: TGCGCCAGCAGCCAGACCGCAGGGGCGTTGGGTTCACCCCTCCACTTT; cdr3_aa: CASSQTAGALGSPLHF
clone_size: many; j_call: TRBJ1-2; d_call: -; v_call: TRBV3-1; cdr3_nt: TGTGCCAGCAGCCACCCGGGACATGGGGGGTGGTATGGCTACACCTTC; cdr3_aa: CASSHPGHGGWYGYTF
clone_size: many; j_call: TRBJ2-7; d_call: TRBD1; v_call: TRBV2; cdr3_nt: TGTGCCAGCAGATCGGGACAGGGGGTGTACTACGAGCAGTACTTC; cdr3_aa: CASRSGQGVYYEQYF
clone_size: many; j_call: TRBJ2-1; d_call: TRBD2; v_call: TRBV29-1; cdr3_nt: TGCAGCGTTGCCCCTACTAGCGGCTCCTACAATGAGCAGTTCTTC; cdr3_aa: CSVAPTSGSYNEQFF
clone_size: -; j_call: TRBJ2-1; d_call: TRBD2; v_call: TRBV6-5; cdr3_nt: TGTGCCAGCAGACGGACTAGCGGGAATAATGAGCAGTTCTTC; cdr3_aa: CASRRTSGNNEQFF
clone_size: many; j_call: TRBJ1-2; d_call: TRBD1; v_call: TRBV29-1; cdr3_nt: TGCAGCGTCGGACAGGGAAGTTCTAACTATGGCTACACCTTC; cdr3_aa: CSVGQGSSNYGYTF
clone_size: many; j_call: TRBJ1-2; d_call: -; v_call: TRBV11-2; cdr3_nt: TGTGCCAGCACCTTCACGCCCGGGGGGCTCGGATATGGCTACACCTTC; cdr3_aa: CASTFTPGGLGYGYTF
clone_size: -; j_call: TRBJ1-5; d_call: -; v_call: TRBV7-2; cdr3_nt: TGTGCCAGCAGCTTATCGGATAGCCAGCCCCAGCATTTT; cdr3_aa: CASSLSDSQPQHF
clone_size: many; j_call: TRBJ1-6; d_call: -; v_call: TRBV12-3/TRBV12-4; cdr3_nt: TGTGCCAGCAGTCCGTCGTTGAGTAATTCACCCCTCCACTTT; cdr3_aa: CASSPSLSNSPLHF
clone_size: many; j_call: TRBJ1-2; d_call: -; v_call: TRBV20-1; cdr3_nt: TGCAGTGCTAGAGAATATGACAGGTTGCGTGGCTACACCTTC; cdr3_aa: CSAREYDRLRGYTF
clone_size: many; j_call: TRBJ2-6; d_call: TRBD1; v_call: TRBV6-6; cdr3_nt: TGTGCCAGCACTACAACGACAGGGGCACGGAAAACTTCTGGGGCCAACGTCCTGACTTTC; cdr3_aa: CASTTTTGARKTSGANVLTF
clone_size: many; j_call: TRBJ2-1; d_call: -; v_call: TRBV24-1; cdr3_nt: TGTGCCACCAGTGATTTGCAAACGGAAGCCGGGGAGCAGTTCTTC; cdr3_aa: CATSDLQTEAGEQFF
clone_size: many; j_call: TRBJ1-2; d_call: -; v_call: TRBV12-3/TRBV12-4; cdr3_nt: TGTGCCAGCAGTTTATCTCCCTATGGAGGCTACACCTTC; cdr3_aa: CASSLSPYGGYTF
clone_size: many; j_call: TRBJ2-7; d_call: TRBD1; v_call: TRBV5-1; cdr3_nt: TGCGCCACCCCGCCAGGGGACAGAGTCGCCTACGAGCAGTACTTC; cdr3_aa: CATPPGDRVAYEQYF
clone_size: many; j_call: TRBJ1-5; d_call: -; v_call: TRBV7-2; cdr3_nt: TGTGCCAGCAGCTTAAGAGGTCAGCCCCAGCATTTT; cdr3_aa: CASSLRGQPQHF
clone_size: many; j_call: TRBJ2-3; d_call: -; v_call: TRBV7-3; cdr3_nt: TGTGCCAGCAGCTTAACGAGGGACGATACGCAGTATTTT; cdr3_aa: CASSLTRDDTQYF
clone_size: many; j_call: TRBJ1-6; d_call: -; v_call: TRBV6-2/TRBV6-3; cdr3_nt: TGTGCCAGCAGCCCCGGAGCTGGGGGGAGTTCACCCCTCCACTTT; cdr3_aa: CASSPGAGGSSPLHF
clone_size: few; j_call: TRBJ1-5; d_call: -; v_call: TRBV6-1; cdr3_nt: TGTGCCAGCAGTGAATTGGAGGGTCAGCCCCAGCATTTT; cdr3_aa: CASSELEGQPQHF
clone_size: -; j_call: TRBJ1-6; d_call: TRBD1; v_call: TRBV5-5; cdr3_nt: TGTGCCAGCAGCTTATGGACAGGGGTCTTCAATTCACCCCTCCACTTT; cdr3_aa: CASSLWTGVFNSPLHF
clone_size: many; j_call: TRBJ2-1; d_call: TRBD2; v_call: TRBV19; cdr3_nt: TGTGCCAGTAGTTCTAGCGGGGGCTCCTACAATGAGCAGTTCTTC; cdr3_aa: CASSSSGGSYNEQFF
clone_size: many; j_call: TRBJ2-2; d_call: TRBD2; v_call: TRBV7-2; cdr3_nt: TGTGCCAGCAGCTTTAGCGGGGGGCACACCGGGGAGCTGTTTTTT; cdr3_aa: CASSFSGGHTGELFF
clone_size: many; j_call: TRBJ1-2; d_call: TRBD1; v_call: TRBV20-1; cdr3_nt: TGCAGTGCTACCCCGGACAGGCCATACTATGGCTACACCTTC; cdr3_aa: CSATPDRPYYGYTF
clone_size: -; j_call: TRBJ2-3; d_call: -; v_call: TRBV12-3/TRBV12-4; cdr3_nt: TGTGCCAGCAGTTCCACAGATGCGCAGTATTTT; cdr3_aa: CASSSTDAQYF
clone_size: many; j_call: TRBJ2-1; d_call: TRBD1; v_call: TRBV7-2; cdr3_nt: TGTGCCAGCAGCTCCCCCGACAGGGGGTCGAATGAGCAGTTCTTC; cdr3_aa: CASSSPDRGSNEQFF
clone_size: few; j_call: TRBJ1-4; d_call: -; v_call: TRBV6-1; cdr3_nt: TGTGCCAGCAGTTTCCGGGTATACGGGACCAGAGGTGAAAAACTGTTTTTT; cdr3_aa: CASSFRVYGTRGEKLFF
clone_size: many; j_call: TRBJ1-6; d_call: TRBD1; v_call: TRBV5-6; cdr3_nt: TGTGCCAGCAGCTTGACTGGACAGGAGCGGCGCTCGCCCCTCCACTTT; cdr3_aa: CASSLTGQERRSPLHF
clone_size: many; j_call: TRBJ2-1; d_call: -; v_call: TRBV6-5; cdr3_nt: TGTGCCAGCAGCTCCCGAACGACCGGGACTCGATTATACAATGAGCAGTTCTTC; cdr3_aa: CASSSRTTGTRLYNEQFF
clone_size: many; j_call: TRBJ2-1; d_call: -; v_call: TRBV7-6; cdr3_nt: TGTGCCAGCAGCTTGTTTGGAGCGAATGAGCAGTTCTTC; cdr3_aa: CASSLFGANEQFF